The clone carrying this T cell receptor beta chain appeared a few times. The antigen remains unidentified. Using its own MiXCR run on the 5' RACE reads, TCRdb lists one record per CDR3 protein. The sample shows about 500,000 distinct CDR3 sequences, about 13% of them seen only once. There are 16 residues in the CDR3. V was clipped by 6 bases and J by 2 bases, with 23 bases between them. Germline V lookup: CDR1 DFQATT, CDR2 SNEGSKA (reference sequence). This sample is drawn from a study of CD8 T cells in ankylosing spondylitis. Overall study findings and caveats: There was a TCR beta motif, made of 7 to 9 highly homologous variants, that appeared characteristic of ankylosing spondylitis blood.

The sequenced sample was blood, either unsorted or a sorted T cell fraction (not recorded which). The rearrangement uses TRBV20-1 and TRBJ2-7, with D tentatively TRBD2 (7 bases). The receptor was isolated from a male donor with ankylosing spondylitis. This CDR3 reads CSATKARGLLAYEQYF. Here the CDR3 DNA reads TGCAGTGCCACGAAGGCGCGGGGGCTTTTAGCCTACGAGCAGTACTTC.